This TCR beta chain was sequenced for a study of blood T cell repertoires in COVID-19. Study-wide background: T cells, B-cell-depleted T cells, or PBMCs supplied cDNA or gDNA.

This clone was counted once. V was shortened by 4 bases and J by 6 bases, with 21 bases between the two germline ends. Germline CDR1 PRHDT, CDR2 FYEKMQ (reference sequence). CDR3 length equals 17 residues. Participants, 18 to 89 years old, spanned 25 or so US areas. Cohorts were based on clinical histories the participants reported. In the 2 weeks before study entry, exposed participants met a COVID-19 case, which was PCR-confirmed or clinician-diagnosed. Assay: immunoSEQ multiplex PCR; the TCRdb copy retains only in-frame clones and omits some. This sample yields about 200,000 clones, of which approximately 83% are seen a single time; 4.5% to 5% belongs to the top ten.

The sequencing input was PBMCs or T cells enriched from blood (not recorded which). This clonotype was obtained from a woman between 45 and 60 years old who had been exposed to COVID-19. The chain carries TRBV13 and TRBJ2-2; tentative D call: TRBD1 (6 bases). Here the CDR3 DNA reads TGTGCCAGCAGCTCCCTCAGGGGAATAGTGCGAGCCGGGGAGCTGTTTTTT. It is translated as CASSSLRGIVRAGELFF.